Below are 13 T cell receptor beta chains sequenced from a single sample in a study of blood T cell repertoires in COVID-19 (dated by TCRdb to between 2020 and 2021). The library was made by the immunoSEQ multiplex PCR assay. TCRdb re-hosts the immuneACCESS table, in-frame sequences only. Its copies lack some clones; in the studies checked, an unresolved V gene accounts for under half of them, and the cause for the rest is not known. In all, the sample holds 150,000 to 200,000 clones, and under 80% of those were seen once. The ten largest account for around 2.8% of the sample. The sample taken for sequencing was peripheral blood. The source of these receptors is an older man with acute or convalescent COVID-19.

The CDR3 nucleotides are TGTGCCAGTACAGGTAATAGCAATCAGCCCCAGCATTTT. It specifies CASTGNSNQPQHF. The chain is built from TRBV2 and TRBJ1-5; a possible D gene is TRBD1 (5 bases). This CDR3 has 13 residues. Germline assignment: CDR1 SNHLY and CDR2 FYNNEI. V was pared by 9 bases and J by 0 bases, with 9 bases between. Using reference TRBV2 and TRBJ1-5 for the parts outside the CDR3, the full variable domain is EPEVTQTPSHQVTQMGQEVILRCVPISNHLYFYWYRQILGQKVEFLVSFYNNEISEKSEIFDDQFSVERPDGSNFTLKIRSTKLEDSAMYFCASTGNSNQPQHFGDGTRLSIL.

The rearrangement links TRBV10-1 to TRBJ2-5; weak D call: TRBD1 (6 bases). The CDR3 runs to 13 residues. From germline, CDR1 is WNHNN and CDR2 SYGVQD (reference sequence). Trimming pared 0 bases from V and 5 bases from J, leaving 7 bases between. CDR3 nucleotide sequence: TGCGCCAGCAGTGAGTCGGGGGCTGAGACCCAGTACTTC. Amino acids: CASSESGAETQYF.

This clone was seen once. The gene calls are TRBV10-3 and TRBJ2-1, with TRBD2 matching over 8 bases. Germline loops: CDR1 ENHRY, CDR2 SYGVKD. The trim removed 3 bases at V and 3 bases at J, leaving 7 bases unmatched. This CDR3 is 16 amino acids long. The CDR3 region is CAISEGSGINYNEQFF. The CDR3 nucleotides are TGTGCCATCAGTGAAGGTAGCGGGATCAACTACAATGAGCAGTTCTTC.

The chain has TRBV6-5 and TRBJ1-4; D unclear. V was cut by 5 bases and J by 8 bases, with 18 bases left in between. This CDR3 spans 15 amino acids. In germline, CDR1 is MNHEY, CDR2 SVGAGI. The CDR3 DNA reads as TGTGCCAGCAGTAAGGATTCGGGGAGAGGGGAAAAACTGTTTTTT. This encodes CASSKDSGRGEKLFF.

J is TRBJ1-1 and V is TRBV7-8, with a possible D match to TRBD1 (5 bases). Germline V gene lookup returns CDR1 SGHVS and CDR2 FQNEAQ. The CDR3 runs 15 residues. The V gene lost 1 base and the J gene lost 3 bases, with 12 bases spanning the gap. Here the CDR3 DNA reads TGTGCCAGCAGCTTAGAGGGGAGGTCTTACACTGAAGCTTTCTTT. Its protein product is CASSLEGRSYTEAFF.

This chain connects TRBV5-1 to TRBJ2-7; TRBD1 matches at 7 bases. Germline CDR1 and CDR2: SGHRS and YFSETQ. The CDR3 is 16 amino acids. The V gene end was trimmed by 5 bases and the J gene end by 0 bases; junction bases not matched to a gene: 11. In nucleotides, the CDR3 is TGCGCCAGCAGACCGCGAACCGGGACAGCCTCCTACGAGCAGTACTTC. Translated: CASRPRTGTASYEQYF.

The chain carries TRBV5-1 and TRBJ2-1; TRBD2 matches 7 bases. This CDR3 has 13 residues. The trim removed 7 bases at V and 6 bases at J, leaving 7 bases unmatched. The germline CDR1 and CDR2 sequences are SGHRS and YFSETQ. Here the CDR3 DNA reads TGCGCCAGCGGCATGTGGGGGGGCAATGAGCAGTTCTTC. It yields the protein CASGMWGGNEQFF.

V is TRBV19 and J is TRBJ2-3; 10 bases are a match to TRBD2. Germline-derived CDR1 and CDR2 are LNHDA and SQIVND (reference sequence). This CDR3 contains 16 residues. The ends lost 5 bases at V and 2 bases at J; junction bases unmatched: 7. CDR3 sequence (DNA): TGTGCCAGTAGTTATCAAAGCGGGGGGGACACAGATACGCAGTATTTT. This sequence encodes CASSYQSGGDTDTQYF.

The genes are TRBV6-5 and TRBJ1-3; a possible D gene is TRBD1 (5 bases). Trimming pared 7 bases from V and 4 bases from J, leaving 14 bases between. CDR1 and CDR2 (germline): MNHEY, SVGAGI. The CDR3 covers 14 residues. CDR3 loop: CASTQGSLGNTIYF. CDR3 coding DNA: TGTGCCAGCACCCAGGGCAGTCTCGGAAACACCATATATTTT.

V is TRBV19 and J is TRBJ2-3, with 10 bases matching TRBD1. The CDR3 is 15 amino acids. Germline lookup yields CDR1 LNHDA and CDR2 SQIVND (reference sequence). Germline trimming cut 5 bases from V and 4 bases from J; bases unmatched to any gene: 6. For the CDR3, the DNA is TGTGCCAGTAGTGGAGGACAGGGGGTCTCAGATACGCAGTATTTT. Its translation: CASSGGQGVSDTQYF.

The J gene is TRBJ1-6, the V gene TRBV28; 7 bases match TRBD1. The length of the CDR3 is 17 residues. V lost 2 bases and J lost 3; bases outside the gene matches: 7. Germline loops: CDR1 MDHEN, CDR2 SYDVKM. The CDR3 here is CASSLSSGTDYNSPLHF. The CDR3 DNA follows: TGTGCCAGCAGTTTAAGTTCGGGGACAGACTATAATTCACCCCTCCACTTT. The whole variable domain, remainder taken from reference TRBV28 and TRBJ1-6, is DVKVTQSSRYLVKRTGEKVFLECVQDMDHENMFWYRQDPGLGLRLIYFSYDVKMKEKGDIPEGYSVSREKKERFSLILESASTNQTSMYLCASSLSSGTDYNSPLHFGNGTRLTVT.

The chain recombines TRBV21-1 with TRBJ2-7; the table's D call, TRBD2, was not checked against the DNA. TRBV21-1 is recorded as a pseudogene. This CDR3 comprises 14 residues. This CDR3 reads CASRFGLANYEQYF. For the CDR3, the DNA is TGTGCCAGCAGATTTGGACTAGCGAATTACGAGCAGTACTTC.

The gene calls are TRBV5-4 and TRBJ2-5; 8 bases are shared with TRBD2. There are 14 residues in the CDR3. Trimming removed 3 bases from V and 3 bases from J; junction bases left unmatched: 4. Germline V gene data show CDR1 as SGHNT and CDR2 as YYREEE (reference sequence). The CDR3 DNA is TGTGCCAGCAGCTCGCCAGCGGGAGAAGAGACCCAGTACTTC. It is translated as CASSSPAGEETQYF.